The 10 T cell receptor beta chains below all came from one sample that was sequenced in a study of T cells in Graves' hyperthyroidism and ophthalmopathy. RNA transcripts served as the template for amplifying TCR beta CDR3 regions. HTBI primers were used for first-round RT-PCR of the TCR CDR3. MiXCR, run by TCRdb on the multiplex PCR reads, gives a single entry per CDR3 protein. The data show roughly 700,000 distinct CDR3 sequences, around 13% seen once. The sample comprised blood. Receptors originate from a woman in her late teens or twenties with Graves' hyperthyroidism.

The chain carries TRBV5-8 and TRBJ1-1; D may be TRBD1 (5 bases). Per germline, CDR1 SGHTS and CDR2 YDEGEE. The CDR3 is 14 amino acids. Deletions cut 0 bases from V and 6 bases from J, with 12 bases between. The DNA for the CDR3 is TGTGCCAGCAGCTTGGCCCGTTCAGGGCCTGAAGCTTTCTTT. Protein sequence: CASSLARSGPEAFF.

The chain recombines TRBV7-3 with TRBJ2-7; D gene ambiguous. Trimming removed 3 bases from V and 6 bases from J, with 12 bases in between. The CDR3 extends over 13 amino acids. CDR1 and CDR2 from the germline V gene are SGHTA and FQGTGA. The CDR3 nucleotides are TGTGCCAGCAGCTTTTATACTTCTAGCGAGCAGTACTTC. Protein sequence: CASSFYTSSEQYF.

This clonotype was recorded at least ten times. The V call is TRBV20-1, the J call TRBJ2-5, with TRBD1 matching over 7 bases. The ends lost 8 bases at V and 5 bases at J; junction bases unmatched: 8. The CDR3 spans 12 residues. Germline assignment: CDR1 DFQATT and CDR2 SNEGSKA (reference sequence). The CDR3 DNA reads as TGCAGTCCGGTGGTCAGGGGGGAGACCCAGTACTTC. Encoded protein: CSPVVRGETQYF.

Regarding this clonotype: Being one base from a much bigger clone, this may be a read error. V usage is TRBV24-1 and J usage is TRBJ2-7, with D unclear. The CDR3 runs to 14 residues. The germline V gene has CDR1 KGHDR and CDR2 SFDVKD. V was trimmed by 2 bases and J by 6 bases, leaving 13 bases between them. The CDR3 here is CATSDSGTVGEQYF. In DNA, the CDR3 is TGTGCCACCAGTGATTCAGGAACGGTCGGCGAGCAGTACTTC.

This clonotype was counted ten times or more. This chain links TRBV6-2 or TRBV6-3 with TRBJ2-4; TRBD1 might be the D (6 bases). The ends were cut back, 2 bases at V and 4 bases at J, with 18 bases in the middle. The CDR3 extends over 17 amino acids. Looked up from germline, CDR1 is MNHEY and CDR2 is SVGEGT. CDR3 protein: CASSYRSGAGKKNIQYF. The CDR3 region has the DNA TGTGCCAGCAGTTACAGATCAGGGGCGGGCAAGAAAAACATTCAGTACTTC.

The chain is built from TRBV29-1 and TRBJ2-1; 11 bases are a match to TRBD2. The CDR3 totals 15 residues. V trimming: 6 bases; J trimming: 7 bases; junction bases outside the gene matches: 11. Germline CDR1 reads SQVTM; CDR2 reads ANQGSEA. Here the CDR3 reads CSVKRLAGRPNEQFF. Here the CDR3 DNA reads TGCAGCGTCAAAAGACTAGCGGGAAGGCCGAATGAGCAGTTCTTC.

The CDR3 loop reads CASSLILGWSSYNEQFF. The CDR3 DNA reads as TGTGCCAGCAGCTTAATTCTGGGATGGAGCTCCTACAATGAGCAGTTCTTC. The V gene is TRBV7-2, the J gene TRBJ2-1; D is uncertain. This CDR3 comprises 17 residues. From germline, CDR1 is SGHTA and CDR2 FQGNSA. Trimming removed 2 bases at V and 0 bases at J, with 14 bases between.

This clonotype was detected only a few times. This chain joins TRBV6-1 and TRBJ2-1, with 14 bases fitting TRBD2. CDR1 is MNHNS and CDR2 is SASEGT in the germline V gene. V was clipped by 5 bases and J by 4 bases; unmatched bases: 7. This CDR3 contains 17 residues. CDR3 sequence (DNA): TGTGCCAGCAGTACCGGGACTAGCGGGAGCGCTTACAATGAGCAGTTCTTC. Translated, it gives CASSTGTSGSAYNEQFF.

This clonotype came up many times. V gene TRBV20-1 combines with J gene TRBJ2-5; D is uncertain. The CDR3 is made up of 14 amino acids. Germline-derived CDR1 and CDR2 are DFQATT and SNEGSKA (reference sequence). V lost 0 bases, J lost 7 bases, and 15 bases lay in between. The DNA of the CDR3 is TGCAGTGCTAGAGATCTGGCAGCCAGTGGGACCCAGTACTTC. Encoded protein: CSARDLAASGTQYF.

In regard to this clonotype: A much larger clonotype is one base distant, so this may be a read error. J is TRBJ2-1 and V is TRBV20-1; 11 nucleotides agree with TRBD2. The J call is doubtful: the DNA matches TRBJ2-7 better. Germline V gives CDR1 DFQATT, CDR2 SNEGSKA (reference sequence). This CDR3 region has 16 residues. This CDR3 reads CSERERALAGGGEQYF. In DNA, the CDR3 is TGCAGTGAAAGAGAAAGAGCCCTAGCGGGAGGTGGTGAGCAGTACTTC.